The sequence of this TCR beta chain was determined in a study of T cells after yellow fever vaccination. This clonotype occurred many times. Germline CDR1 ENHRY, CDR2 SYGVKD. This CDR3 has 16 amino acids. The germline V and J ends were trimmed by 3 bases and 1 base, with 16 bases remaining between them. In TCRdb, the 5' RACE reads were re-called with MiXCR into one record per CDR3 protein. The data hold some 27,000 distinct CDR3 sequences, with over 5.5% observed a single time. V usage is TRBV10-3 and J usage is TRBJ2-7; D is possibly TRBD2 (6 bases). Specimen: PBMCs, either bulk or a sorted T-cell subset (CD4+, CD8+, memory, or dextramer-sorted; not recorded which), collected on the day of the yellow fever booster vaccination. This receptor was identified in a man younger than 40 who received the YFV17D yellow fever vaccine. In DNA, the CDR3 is TGTGCCATCAGTGAAGGCCCACGGGAGAGATCCTACGAGCAGTACTTC. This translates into CAISEGPRERSYEQYF.